The following is a T cell receptor beta chain sequence with its context. The antigen is undetermined. This sample was included in a study of cytomegalovirus exposure and HLA in healthy donors. Overall study context: The study's early data release held about 85 million unique TCRs from HLA-typed donors.

The PCR had 60 Vbeta and 13 Jbeta primers. TCRdb's table, derived via immunoSEQ multiplex PCR, lists solely in-frame clones and lacks some. The table has about 190,000 clones, over 60% seen once. Unmatched junction bases numbered 8, after V lost 6 bases and J lost 3 bases. This CDR3 comprises 15 residues. Germline loops: CDR1 MNHEY, CDR2 SMNVEV (reference sequence). Whole-study results and caveats: It was shown in a later analysis that HLA-associated TCR beta chains were more clonally expanded than other, equally common chains. The authors listed around 150 TCR beta chains as cytomegalovirus-associated. Later analysis demonstrated an association between a missense DCLRE1C variant and TCR beta V- and J-gene trimming.

Input material: PBMCs. This rearrangement joins TRBV27 to TRBJ2-7; TRBD1 matches 10 bases. The TCR comes from a man aged 30-40 years in good health and CMV-seropositive. CDR3 sequence (DNA): TGTGCCAGCAGAAAACAAGGGACAGGGGACTACGAGCAGTACTTC. Its translation: CASRKQGTGDYEQYF.